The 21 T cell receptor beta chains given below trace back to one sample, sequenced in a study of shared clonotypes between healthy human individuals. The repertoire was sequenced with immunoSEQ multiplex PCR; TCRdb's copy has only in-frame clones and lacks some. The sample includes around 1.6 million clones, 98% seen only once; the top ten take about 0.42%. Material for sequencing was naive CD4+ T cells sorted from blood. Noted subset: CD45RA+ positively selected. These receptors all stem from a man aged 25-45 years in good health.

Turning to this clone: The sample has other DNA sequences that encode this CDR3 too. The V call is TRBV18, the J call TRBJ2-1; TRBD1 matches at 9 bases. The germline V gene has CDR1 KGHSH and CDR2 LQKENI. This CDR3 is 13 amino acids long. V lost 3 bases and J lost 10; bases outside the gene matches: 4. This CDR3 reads CASSPRTGDEQFF. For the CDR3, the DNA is TGTGCCAGCTCACCGCGGACAGGGGACGAGCAGTTCTTC.

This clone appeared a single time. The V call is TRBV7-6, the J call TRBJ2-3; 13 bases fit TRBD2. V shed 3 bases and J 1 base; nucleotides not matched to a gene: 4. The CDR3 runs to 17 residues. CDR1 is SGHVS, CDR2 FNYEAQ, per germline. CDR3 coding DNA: TGTGCCAGCAGCTTGGCAGGGACTAGCGGGGGCACAGATACGCAGTATTTT. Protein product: CASSLAGTSGGTDTQYF.

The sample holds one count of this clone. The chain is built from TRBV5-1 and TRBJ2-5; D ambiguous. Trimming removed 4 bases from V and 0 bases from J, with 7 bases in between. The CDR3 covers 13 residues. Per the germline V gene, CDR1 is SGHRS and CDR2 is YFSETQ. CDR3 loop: CASSTADQETQYF. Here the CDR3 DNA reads TGCGCCAGCAGCACAGCCGACCAAGAGACCCAGTACTTC.

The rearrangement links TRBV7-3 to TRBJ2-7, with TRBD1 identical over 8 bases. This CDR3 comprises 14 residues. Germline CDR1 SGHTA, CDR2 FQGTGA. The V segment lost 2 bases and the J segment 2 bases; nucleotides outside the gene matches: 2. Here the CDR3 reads CASSLDRGPYEQYF. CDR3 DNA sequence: TGTGCCAGCAGCTTAGACAGGGGACCCTACGAGCAGTACTTC.

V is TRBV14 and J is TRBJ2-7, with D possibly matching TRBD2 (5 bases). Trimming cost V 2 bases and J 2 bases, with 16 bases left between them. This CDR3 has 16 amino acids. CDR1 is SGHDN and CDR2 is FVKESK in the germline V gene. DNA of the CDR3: TGTGCCAGCAGCCAACCCCGGACTGCCCGCACCTACGAGCAGTACTTC. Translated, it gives CASSQPRTARTYEQYF. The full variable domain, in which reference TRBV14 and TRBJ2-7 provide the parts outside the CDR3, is EAGVTQFPSHSVIEKGQTVTLRCDPISGHDNLYWYRRVMGKEIKFLLHFVKESKQDESGMPNNRFLAERTGGTYSTLKVQPAELEDSGVYFCASSQPRTARTYEQYFGPGTRLTVT.

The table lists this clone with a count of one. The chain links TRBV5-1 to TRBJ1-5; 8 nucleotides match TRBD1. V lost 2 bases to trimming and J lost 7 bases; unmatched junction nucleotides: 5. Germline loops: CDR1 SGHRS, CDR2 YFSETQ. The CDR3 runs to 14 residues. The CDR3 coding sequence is TGCGCCAGCAGCTTCAGACAGGGGCAGCAGCCCCAGCATTTT. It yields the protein CASSFRQGQQPQHF.

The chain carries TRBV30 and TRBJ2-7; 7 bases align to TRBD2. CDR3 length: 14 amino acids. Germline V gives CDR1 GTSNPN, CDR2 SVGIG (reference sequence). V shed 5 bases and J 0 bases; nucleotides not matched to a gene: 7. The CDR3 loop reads CAWGVGGSSYEQYF. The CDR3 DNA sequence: TGTGCCTGGGGGGTCGGCGGGAGCTCCTACGAGCAGTACTTC. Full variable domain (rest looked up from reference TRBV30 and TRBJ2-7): SQTIHQWPATLVQPVGSPLSLECTVEGTSNPNLYWYRQAAGRGLQLLFYSVGIGQISSEVPQNLSASRPQDRQFILSSKKLLLSDSGFYLCAWGVGGSSYEQYFGPGTRLTVT.

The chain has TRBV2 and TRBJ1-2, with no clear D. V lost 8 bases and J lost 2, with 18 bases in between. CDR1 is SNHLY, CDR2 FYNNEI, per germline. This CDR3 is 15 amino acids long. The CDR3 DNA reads TGTGCCAGCCCCGTCCGGCGAGGGCCCAACTATGGCTACACCTTC. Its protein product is CASPVRRGPNYGYTF. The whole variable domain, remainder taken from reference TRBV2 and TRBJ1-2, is EPEVTQTPSHQVTQMGQEVILRCVPISNHLYFYWYRQILGQKVEFLVSFYNNEISEKSEIFDDQFSVERPDGSNFTLKIRSTKLEDSAMYFCASPVRRGPNYGYTFGSGTRLTVV.

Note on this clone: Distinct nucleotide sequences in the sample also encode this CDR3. The DNA for the CDR3 is TGTGCCAGCTCCCCTCTTTCTCTGGCCAAAAACATTCAGTACTTC. It yields the protein CASSPLSLAKNIQYF. The genes are TRBV18 and TRBJ2-4; D gene ambiguous. Trimming stripped 6 bases from V and 1 base from J, with 13 bases between. This CDR3 spans 15 amino acids. Germline loops: CDR1 KGHSH, CDR2 LQKENI.

The CDR3 reads CATSRDYGLGGSNIQYF. CDR3 DNA: TGTGCCACCAGCAGAGATTACGGCCTAGGGGGGAGCAACATTCAGTACTTC. The J gene is TRBJ2-4, the V gene TRBV15; D is possibly TRBD1 or TRBD2 (6 bases each). Germline values: CDR1 LNHNV, CDR2 YYDKDF (reference sequence). The CDR3 sequence is 17 residues long. Trimming stripped 0 bases from V and 7 bases from J, with 19 bases between.

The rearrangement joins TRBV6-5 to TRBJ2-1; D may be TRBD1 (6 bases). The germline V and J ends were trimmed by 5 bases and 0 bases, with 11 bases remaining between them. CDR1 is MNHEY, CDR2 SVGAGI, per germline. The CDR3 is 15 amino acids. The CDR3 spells CASSLRGSSYNEQFF. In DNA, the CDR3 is TGTGCCAGCAGTCTCAGGGGCAGCTCCTACAATGAGCAGTTCTTC.

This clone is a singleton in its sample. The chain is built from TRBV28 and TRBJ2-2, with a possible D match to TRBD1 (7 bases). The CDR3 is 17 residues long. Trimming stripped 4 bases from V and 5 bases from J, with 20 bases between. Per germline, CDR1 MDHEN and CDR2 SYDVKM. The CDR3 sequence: CASSSGGGQGGTGELFF. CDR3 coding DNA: TGTGCCAGCAGTTCCGGAGGGGGCCAAGGAGGAACCGGGGAGCTGTTTTTT.

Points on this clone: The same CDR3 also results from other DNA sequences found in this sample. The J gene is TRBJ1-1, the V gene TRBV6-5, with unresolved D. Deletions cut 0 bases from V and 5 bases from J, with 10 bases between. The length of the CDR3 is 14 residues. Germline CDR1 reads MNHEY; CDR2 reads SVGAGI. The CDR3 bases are TGTGCCAGCAGTTACTCCCCCCTAGGGACTGAAGCTTTCTTT. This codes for CASSYSPLGTEAFF.

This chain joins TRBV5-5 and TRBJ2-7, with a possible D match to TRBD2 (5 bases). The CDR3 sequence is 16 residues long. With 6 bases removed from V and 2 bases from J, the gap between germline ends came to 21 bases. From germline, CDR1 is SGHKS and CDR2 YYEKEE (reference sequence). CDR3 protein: CASISHAALGAYEQYF. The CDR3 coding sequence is TGTGCCAGCATCTCCCACGCAGCCCTCGGGGCCTACGAGCAGTACTTC.

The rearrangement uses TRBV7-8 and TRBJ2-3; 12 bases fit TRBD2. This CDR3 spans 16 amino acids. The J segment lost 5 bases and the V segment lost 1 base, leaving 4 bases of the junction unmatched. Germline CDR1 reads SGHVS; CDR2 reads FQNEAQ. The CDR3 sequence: CASSLDSSGRGDTQYF. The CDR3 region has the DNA TGTGCCAGCAGCTTAGACTCTAGCGGGAGGGGAGATACGCAGTATTTT.

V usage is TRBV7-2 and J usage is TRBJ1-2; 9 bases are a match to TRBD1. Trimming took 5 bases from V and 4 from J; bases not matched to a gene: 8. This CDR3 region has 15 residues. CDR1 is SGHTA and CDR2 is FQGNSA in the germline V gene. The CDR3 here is CASSPTGGGFYGYTF. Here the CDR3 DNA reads TGTGCCAGCAGCCCTACAGGGGGCGGGTTCTATGGCTACACCTTC.

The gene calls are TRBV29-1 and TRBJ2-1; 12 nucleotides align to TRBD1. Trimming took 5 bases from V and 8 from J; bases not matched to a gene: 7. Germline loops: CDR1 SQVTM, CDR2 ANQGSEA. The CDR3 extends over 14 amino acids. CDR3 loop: CSVLPGQGADEQFF. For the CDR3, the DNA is TGCAGCGTTCTACCGGGACAGGGGGCCGATGAGCAGTTCTTC.

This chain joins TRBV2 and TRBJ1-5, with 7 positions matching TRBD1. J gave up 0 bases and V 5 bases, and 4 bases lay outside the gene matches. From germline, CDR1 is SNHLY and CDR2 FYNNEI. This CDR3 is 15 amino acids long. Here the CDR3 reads CASSWDRYSNQPQHF. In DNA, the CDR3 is TGTGCCAGCAGTTGGGACAGATATAGCAATCAGCCCCAGCATTTT. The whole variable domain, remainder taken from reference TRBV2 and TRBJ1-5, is EPEVTQTPSHQVTQMGQEVILRCVPISNHLYFYWYRQILGQKVEFLVSFYNNEISEKSEIFDDQFSVERPDGSNFTLKIRSTKLEDSAMYFCASSWDRYSNQPQHFGDGTRLSIL.

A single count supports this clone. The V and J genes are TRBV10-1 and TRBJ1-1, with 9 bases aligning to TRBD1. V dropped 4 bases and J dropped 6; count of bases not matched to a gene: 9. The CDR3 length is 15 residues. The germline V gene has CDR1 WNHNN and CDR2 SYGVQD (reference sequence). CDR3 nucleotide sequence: TGCGCCAGCAGTGGCAGGGGACAGGGTGGCGCTGAAGCTTTCTTT. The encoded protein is CASSGRGQGGAEAFF.

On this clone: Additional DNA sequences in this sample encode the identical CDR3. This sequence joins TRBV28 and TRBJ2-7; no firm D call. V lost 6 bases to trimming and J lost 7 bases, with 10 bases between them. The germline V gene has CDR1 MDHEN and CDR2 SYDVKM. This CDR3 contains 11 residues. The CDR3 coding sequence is TGTGCCAGCAGCTTTACTCGGGAGCAGTACTTC. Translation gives CASSFTREQYF.

The CDR3 nucleotides are TGTGCCAGCAGCCGCAGCGGAGGAGGGGCAGATACGCAGTATTTT. Protein sequence: CASSRSGGGADTQYF. The chain is built from TRBV28 and TRBJ2-3; D is possibly TRBD2 (6 bases). CDR3 length equals 15 residues. Germline V gives CDR1 MDHEN, CDR2 SYDVKM. V was pared by 6 bases and J by 4 bases, with 17 bases between.